These 12 T cell receptor beta chains came from one sample sequenced in a study of blood T cells in healthy people across ages. With a J-beta primer mix and a sample-barcoded 5' primer, a second PCR ran about 7 to 12 cycles. TCRdb itself ran the 5' RACE reads through MiXCR, one entry per CDR3 protein. The sample has 550,000 to 750,000 distinct CDR3 sequences; under 25% are singletons. Sequenced material: blood. These receptors were taken from a man in his 70s in good health.

As regards this clonotype: The junction and the germline gene differ at one end; a read error may be behind it. This chain links TRBV2 with TRBJ2-5; 11 bases line up with TRBD1. CDR1 SNHLY and CDR2 FYNNEI come from the germline V gene. The CDR3 runs to 16 residues. CDR3 nucleotides: TGTGCCAGCAGGGACAGGGGGCGGAATCTGCAAGGGACCCAGTACTTC. Translation: CASRDRGRNLQGTQYF.

This clonotype has a count of ten or more. This chain links TRBV3-1 with TRBJ2-5; 7 nucleotides line up with TRBD1. TRBJ2-7 explains the end of the DNA better; the J call may be wrong. The germline V gene has CDR1 LGHDT and CDR2 YNNKEL (reference sequence). The CDR3 extends over 14 amino acids. The CDR3 spells CASSRQGFVHEQYF. Here the CDR3 DNA reads TGTGCCAGCAGCCGACAGGGATTTGTCCACGAGCAGTACTTC.

The chain links TRBV4-1 to TRBJ2-1; 14 nucleotides line up with TRBD2. CDR3 length: 17 amino acids. V trimming: 3 bases; J trimming: 3 bases; junction bases outside the gene matches: 4. CDR1 and CDR2 from the germline V gene are MGHRA and YSYEKL. CDR3 in DNA: TGCGCCAGCAGCCAGACTAGCGGGAGGGGAGACTACAATGAGCAGTTCTTC. Residues: CASSQTSGRGDYNEQFF.

The chain links TRBV7-9 to TRBJ2-1; possibly TRBD2 for D (6 bases). The DNA end favors TRBJ2-7, so the J call may be wrong. The germline V gene has CDR1 SEHNR and CDR2 FQNEAQ (reference sequence). The length of the CDR3 is 14 residues. Written as DNA, the CDR3 is TGTGCCAGCAGCTTATTCGGGAGCACCTACGAGCAGTACTTC. It encodes CASSLFGSTYEQYF.

The V gene is TRBV29-1, the J gene TRBJ2-4, with TRBD2 identical over 8 bases. The CDR3 consists of 14 residues. Germline-derived CDR1 and CDR2 are SQVTM and ANQGSEA. V lost 3 bases to trimming and J lost 6 bases; unmatched junction nucleotides: 7. In DNA form, the CDR3 reads TGCAGCGTTGAGCCCGGGGGGGAGAGAAACATTCAGTACTTC. Protein: CSVEPGGERNIQYF. Drawing the rest from reference TRBV29-1 and TRBJ2-4, the complete variable domain is SAVISQKPSRDICQRGTSLTIQCQVDSQVTMMFWYRQQPGQSLTLIATANQGSEATYESGFVIDKFPISRPNLTFSTLTVSNMSPEDSSIYLCSVEPGGERNIQYFGAGTRLSVL.

This clonotype was counted ten times or more. V gene TRBV5-1 combines with J gene TRBJ1-1, with D tentatively TRBD1 (5 bases). The germline V and J ends were trimmed by 1 base and 0 bases, with 10 bases remaining between them. This CDR3 contains 15 residues. Per the germline V gene, CDR1 is SGHRS and CDR2 is YFSETQ. The CDR3 bases are TGCGCCAGCAGCTTGTACAGGAACATGAACACTGAAGCTTTCTTT. It is translated as CASSLYRNMNTEAFF.

This clonotype was counted a few times. This CDR3 fails to terminate in the conserved phenylalanine or tryptophan, so it likely reflects a read error. The chain links TRBV12-3 or TRBV12-4 to TRBJ2-5; perhaps TRBD2 as D (5 bases). V shed 2 bases and J shed 11 bases, with 12 bases lying between them. The CDR3 consists of 12 residues. CDR3 loop: CASSLNIGEQYL. CDR3 in DNA: TGTGCCAGCAGTTTAAACATCGGGGAGCAGTACCTC.

This clonotype was seen ten or more times. The chain carries TRBV25-1 and TRBJ1-1; D uncertain. V dropped 4 bases and J dropped 0 bases, with 6 bases sitting between them. Germline V gives CDR1 MGHDK, CDR2 SYGVNS. The CDR3 is 13 residues long. This CDR3 is CASSVTMNTEAFF. The CDR3 bases are TGTGCCAGCAGTGTGACAATGAACACTGAAGCTTTCTTT.

The chain couples TRBV20-1 to TRBJ1-6; tentatively, D is TRBD1 (6 bases). The CDR3 is made up of 16 amino acids. Trimming removed 0 bases at V and 9 bases at J, with 18 bases between. Germline CDR1 DFQATT, CDR2 SNEGSKA (reference sequence). The CDR3 sequence: CSARDNSRGASSPLHF. The CDR3 DNA is TGCAGTGCTAGAGACAATAGTCGGGGGGCGAGTTCACCCCTCCACTTT.

In the case of this clonotype: The germline gene is not matched at one end of the junction; a read error may be the cause. J is TRBJ2-1 and V is TRBV10-3; the match to TRBD2 covers 8 bases. Looked up from germline, CDR1 is ENHRY and CDR2 is SYGVKD. The CDR3 is made up of 11 amino acids. The CDR3 loop reads CVISGTSGQFF. The CDR3 DNA sequence: TGTGTCATCAGTGGAACTAGCGGGCAGTTCTTC.

CDR3 protein: CASSLADGGRETQYF. DNA of the CDR3: TGCGCCAGCAGCTTGGCCGATGGGGGTCGAGAGACCCAGTACTTC. The chain couples TRBV5-1 to TRBJ2-5, with D perhaps TRBD1 or TRBD2 (5 bases each). Looked up from germline, CDR1 is SGHRS and CDR2 is YFSETQ. The CDR3 is 15 amino acids. V lost 0 bases and J 4 bases, leaving 13 bases between the germline ends.

J is TRBJ2-1 and V is TRBV20-1; TRBD2 aligns across 7 bases. V lost 6 bases, J lost 5 bases, and 13 bases stayed unmatched. CDR1 and CDR2 (germline): DFQATT, SNEGSKA (reference sequence). This CDR3 region has 15 residues. CDR3 nucleotides: TGCAGTGCCCCCCGACGGGGGGTACCTGACAATGAGCAGTTCTTC. It yields the protein CSAPRRGVPDNEQFF.